These 2 T cell receptor beta chains originate from one sample sequenced in a study of regulatory T cells in long-lasting Graves disease. Sequencing libraries for TCR beta were prepared with iRepertoire HTBI primers and Arm-PCR of CDR3 regions. TCRdb recomputed calls from the multiplex PCR reads with MiXCR, one row per CDR3 protein. Of fewer than 400,000 distinct CDR3 sequences listed, around 21% are singletons. Time point in this sample: persistent/refractory GD, antithyroid drugs over 5 years with positive TRAb. RNA from PBMCs was the source of the TCR library. The sequenced sample was peripheral blood mononuclear cells (PBMCs), obtained when the disease was refractory, from a patient treated with antithyroid drugs. These receptors originate from a female donor with Graves disease.

Only a few counts were recorded for this clonotype. The chain is built from TRBV28 and TRBJ1-6; no definite D call. The CDR3 extends over 12 amino acids. The V end was cut by 6 bases, the J end by 15 bases, with 15 bases between. Germline loops: CDR1 MDHEN, CDR2 SYDVKM. The CDR3 nucleotides are TGTGCCAGCAGCCCCTCCCGGGTGATCCTCCACTTT. Protein product: CASSPSRVILHF.

J is TRBJ2-1 and V is TRBV3-1; possible D gene TRBD1, 5 bases. This CDR3 is built from 18 residues. The V gene's germline CDR1 is LGHDT and CDR2 YNNKEL (reference sequence). Trimming took 3 bases from V and 0 from J, leaving 18 bases between them. CDR3 DNA: TGTGCCAGCAGCCACCCTCCCTTAGACAGAAGCTCCTACAATGAGCAGTTCTTC. This translates into CASSHPPLDRSSYNEQFF.